This section outlines one T cell receptor beta chain sequence together with its context. The sample comes from a study of blood T cell repertoires in COVID-19. For the study at large: Some COVID-19 samples were acute and others convalescent; all came from the United States, Italy and Spain.

Trimming cost V 5 bases and J 6 bases; bases outside gene matches: 4. The CDR3 is 12 amino acids. The germline CDR1 and CDR2 sequences are KGHSH and LQKENI. Patients in Seattle were enrolled during active infection, then followed longitudinally. The data were produced by immunoSEQ multiplex PCR, yet TCRdb's version contains in-frame clones alone and is incomplete. Seen here are over 200,000 clones, over 80% observed once, and the top ten hold 2.7%. The source material was peripheral blood. The chain links TRBV18 to TRBJ2-7; the match to TRBD1 covers 7 bases. This clonotype was sampled from a man aged 25-40 years with COVID-19, enrolled during active disease. The CDR3 sequence is CASSLQGFEQYF. DNA for the CDR3: TGTGCCAGCTCATTACAGGGGTTCGAGCAGTACTTC.